The present entry profiles one TCR beta chain with its context. Its recognized antigen is unknown. Base qualities were left out, and no much larger clone turns up one base away. The sample originates from a study of blood T cell repertoires in COVID-19 (dated by TCRdb to the early 2020s). Some background on the complete study: Collaborator samples came from the United States, Italy and Spain and covered acute and convalescent phases of COVID-19. Samples were obtained from the ongoing ImmuneRACE study (first 160 participants) and from about 1,300 subjects provided by 6 global collaborators. The repertoires were released in a freely available public database meant as a resource for research on the immune response to SARS-CoV-2. Subjects who had been exposed to COVID-19, were actively infected with it, or had recovered from it provided the deeply sampled blood TCRbeta repertoires that made up the dataset. Where available, HLA class I and class II types were taken from metadata supplied by the sample provider and were not determined by assay-based typing. The prospective study material was composed of cDNA or gDNA derived from T cells, B-cell-depleted T cells, or PBMCs. Sample metadata almost always included a de-identified subject ID, COVID-19 status, age in years and sex. Findings and caveats that apply to the study as a whole: The quantity of clinical and demographic metadata differed by source and by participant and was supplied without curation.

Collaborating institutions collected whole blood in K2EDTA tubes following their own protocols. For TCRbeta analysis, collaborators shipped samples in one of three forms: frozen whole blood, isolated PBMCs, or DNA extracted from either of those sample types. V trim: 3 bases; J trim: 4 bases; unmatched bases: 10. Taken from cysteine to phenylalanine, the CDR3 has 16 residues. Only CDR3 DNA is held: 48 bases, read in frame from base 1. For CDR1 and CDR2, the germline V gene lists MGHRA and YSYEKL. TCRbeta CDR3 regions were amplified from genomic DNA by means of the immunoSEQ Assay, a bias-controlled multiplex PCR. For the original study's pipeline: The number of nucleated cells in each sample was estimated from the amplification of reference gene primers within the assay. To quantify the absolute abundance of each unique TCRbeta CDR3 rearrangement, sequence reads were collapsed and filtered. For each sample, productive Simpson clonality was calculated as the square root of Simpson's diversity index across productive rearrangements. In its TCRdb copy, this immuneACCESS table keeps in-frame sequences only and misses some clones. Where compared with another copy, unresolved V genes explain less than half of these, and the others have no known cause. V and J calls and clone size are as listed in that table; D and trimming were resolved from the DNA. The sample profile shows approximately 140,000 clones; under 90% of them were found once. Together, the top ten hold 8% to 10% of the sample.

The source material was peripheral blood. The chain employs TRBV4-1 and TRBJ2-5; 8 of the junction bases match TRBD2. The clonotype comes from a woman of 80 years or more in a cohort sampled during active or convalescent COVID-19. This receptor has the CDR3 CASSQMLRGAVETQYF. The DNA sequence follows: TGCGCCAGCAGCCAGATGCTGCGGGGGGCGGTAGAGACCCAGTACTTC.